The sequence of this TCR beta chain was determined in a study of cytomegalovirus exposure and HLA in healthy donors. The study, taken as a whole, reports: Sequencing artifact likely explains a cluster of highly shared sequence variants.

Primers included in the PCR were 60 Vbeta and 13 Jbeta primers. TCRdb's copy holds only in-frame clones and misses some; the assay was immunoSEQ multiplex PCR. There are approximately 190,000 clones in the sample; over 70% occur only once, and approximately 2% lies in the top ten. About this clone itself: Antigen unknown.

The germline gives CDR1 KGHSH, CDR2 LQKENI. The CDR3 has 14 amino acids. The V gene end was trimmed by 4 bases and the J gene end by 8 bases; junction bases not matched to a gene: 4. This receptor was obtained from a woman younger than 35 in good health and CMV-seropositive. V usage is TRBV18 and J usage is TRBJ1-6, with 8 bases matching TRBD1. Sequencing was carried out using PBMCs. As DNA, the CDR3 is TGTGCCAGCTCACAGACAGGGGTAGATTCACCCCTCCACTTT. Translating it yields CASSQTGVDSPLHF.